This TCR beta chain came from a study of OX40 agonist ivuxolimab in advanced cancers. Study at large: Clinicians treated patients with ivuxolimab, an agonistic anti-OX40 (CD134) antibody. Therapy given before enrollment (anti-PD-1, anti-PD-L1 or anti-CTLA-4) was allowed, and 40% to 45% had some. Partial responses were observed in three patients, of whom one had hepatocellular carcinoma and two had cutaneous melanoma. General observations from the study: Blood T cells, both CD4+ and CD8+, expanded clonally by week 6 at 0.1 to 3.0 mg/kg.

Profiling relied on immunoSEQ multiplex PCR, and the TCRdb table lists in-frame clones only, not all of them. The sample holds 57,000 or so clones, about 93% seen once. V was shortened by 0 bases and J by 6 bases, with 6 bases between the two germline ends. The CDR3 spans 12 residues. Germline CDR1 reads MGHRA; CDR2 reads YSYEKL. Note on this clone: What it binds is unknown.

The origin of this receptor is an adult with an advanced solid tumor such as melanoma, head and neck, liver or kidney cancer. The rearrangement uses TRBV4-1 and TRBJ2-7; TRBD2 is a possible D gene (5 bases). The material was CD4+ or CD8+ T cells sorted from blood, obtained in a trial of the OX40 agonist ivuxolimab. This CDR3 is CASSQETTEQYF. CDR3 DNA sequence: TGCGCCAGCAGCCAAGAGACTACCGAGCAGTACTTC.